A single sample is the source of the 27 T cell receptor beta chains below, sequenced in a study of CD8 T cells in Susac syndrome. RNA, at about 0.5 to 1 ug, was reverse transcribed with random hexamers. TCRdb used MiXCR to reprocess the immunoSEQ multiplex PCR reads, holding one entry per CDR3 protein. Of hundreds of thousands of distinct CDR3 sequences listed, 70% to 90% are singletons. The sample taken for sequencing was CD8+ T cells from PBMCs. The receptor source for this set is a human donor with multiple sclerosis.

This chain links TRBV10-2 with TRBJ2-1; TRBD2 is a possible D gene (5 bases). The ends were cut back, 1 base at V and 2 bases at J, with 12 bases in the middle. This CDR3 is 16 amino acids long. CDR1 is WSHSY, CDR2 SAAADI, per germline. The CDR3 bases are TGCGCCAGCAGTGAGTTCGAGCGGACGGCCTACAATGAGCAGTTCTTC. Encoded protein: CASSEFERTAYNEQFF.

This chain links TRBV11-2 with TRBJ2-1; maybe TRBD1 (6 bases). V was pared by 3 bases and J by 7 bases, with 19 bases between. This CDR3 contains 16 residues. Per the germline V gene, CDR1 is SGHAT and CDR2 is FQNNGV. This CDR3 reads CASSLGEQGIVNEQFF. The CDR3 DNA reads as TGTGCCAGCAGCTTGGGGGAGCAGGGGATCGTGAATGAGCAGTTCTTC.

This clonotype appeared a single time. V usage is TRBV27 and J usage is TRBJ2-7; 9 bases map to TRBD1. The germline V gene has CDR1 MNHEY and CDR2 SMNVEV (reference sequence). This CDR3 has 16 amino acids. The V and J ends lost 0 bases and 5 bases, in that order; junction bases with no gene match: 8. CDR3: CASSLSPGTGKNEQYF. In nucleotides, the CDR3 is TGTGCCAGCAGTTTATCCCCTGGGACAGGGAAGAACGAGCAGTACTTC.

The gene calls are TRBV20-1 and TRBJ2-7; D uncertain. V lost 3 bases to trimming and J lost 10 bases, with 7 bases between them. This CDR3 is 9 amino acids long. Germline V gene data show CDR1 as DFQATT and CDR2 as SNEGSKA (reference sequence). This CDR3 is CSARPLQYF. The CDR3 region has the DNA TGCAGTGCTAGGCCACTTCAGTACTTC.

The rearrangement uses TRBV27 and TRBJ2-1, with D uncertain. V gave up 2 bases and J gave up 0 bases, with 5 bases separating them. The CDR3 is 14 residues long. The germline CDR1 and CDR2 sequences are MNHEY and SMNVEV (reference sequence). CDR3 sequence: CASSLRSSYNEQFF. The CDR3 DNA is TGTGCCAGCAGTTTACGGAGCTCCTACAATGAGCAGTTCTTC.

This chain joins TRBV5-1 and TRBJ1-1, with 9 nucleotides matching TRBD1. Germline CDR1 and CDR2: SGHRS and YFSETQ. This CDR3 has 12 amino acids. The V segment lost 7 bases and the J segment 6 bases; nucleotides outside the gene matches: 4. The CDR3 bases are TGCGCCAGCGGACAGGGGATGTCTGAAGCTTTCTTT. The encoded protein is CASGQGMSEAFF.

The V call is TRBV9, the J call TRBJ2-2; 7 positions match TRBD2. The germline V gene has CDR1 SGDLS and CDR2 YYNGEE. The CDR3 covers 17 residues. Trimming took 3 bases from V and 2 from J; bases not matched to a gene: 10. This CDR3 reads CASSANKREANTGELFF. The CDR3 DNA is TGTGCCAGCAGCGCAAATAAACGGGAGGCCAACACCGGGGAGCTGTTTTTT.

V is TRBV29-1 and J is TRBJ1-3; 8 bases match TRBD1. Germline V gives CDR1 SQVTM, CDR2 ANQGSEA. The CDR3 contains 14 residues. After removal of 5 bases from V and 2 bases from J, the junction contained 5 bases not matched to a gene. The CDR3 DNA sequence: TGCAGCGTTCAGCCACAGGGGGCTGGAAACACCATATATTTT. It codes for CSVQPQGAGNTIYF.

This CDR3 reads CSARGSRLSNEQFF. CDR3 bases: TGCAGTGCTAGAGGTAGCCGGCTATCCAATGAGCAGTTCTTC. The rearrangement uses TRBV20-1 and TRBJ2-1, with unresolved D. The CDR3 length is 14 residues. Germline CDR1 is DFQATT and CDR2 is SNEGSKA (reference sequence). V lost 1 base to trimming and J lost 6 bases, with 13 bases between them.

The chain uses TRBV24-1 and TRBJ2-1, with D possibly TRBD2 on 5 matching bases. The V end was cut by 1 base, the J end by 7 bases, with 7 bases between. CDR1 and CDR2 (germline): KGHDR, SFDVKD. CDR3 length: 13 residues. In DNA form, the CDR3 reads TGTGCCACCAGTGATTTAAGGAGGAATGAGCAGTTCTTC. Amino acids: CATSDLRRNEQFF.

The chain is built from TRBV28 and TRBJ2-7; D is uncertain. The germline V and J ends were trimmed by 4 bases and 3 bases, with 13 bases remaining between them. Looked up from germline, CDR1 is MDHEN and CDR2 is SYDVKM. This CDR3 contains 14 residues. The DNA for the CDR3 is TGTGCCAGCAGTTCCATGGACGCCGACTACGAGCAGTACTTC. Its translation is CASSSMDADYEQYF. Filled out from reference TRBV28 and TRBJ2-7, the complete variable domain reads DVKVTQSSRYLVKRTGEKVFLECVQDMDHENMFWYRQDPGLGLRLIYFSYDVKMKEKGDIPEGYSVSREKKERFSLILESASTNQTSMYLCASSSMDADYEQYFGPGTRLTVT.

The chain recombines TRBV10-3 with TRBJ2-7; D tentatively reads TRBD1 or TRBD2 (5 bases each). The V gene's germline CDR1 is ENHRY and CDR2 SYGVKD. The CDR3 length is 16 residues. Trimming left V 2 bases short and J 7 bases short, with 21 bases between. The CDR3 DNA sequence: TGTGCCATCAGTGAGCTTACGGGGACGCGAGATAGTGAGCAGTACTTC. It codes for CAISELTGTRDSEQYF.

In DNA form, the CDR3 reads TGCAGCGTTGATTATCGCGCTGAAGCTTTCTTT. Protein sequence: CSVDYRAEAFF. The J gene is TRBJ1-1, the V gene TRBV29-1; D is unresolved. The CDR3 sequence is 11 residues long. Trimming took 3 bases from V and 6 from J, leaving 8 bases between them. Germline V gives CDR1 SQVTM, CDR2 ANQGSEA.

This clonotype was found once. The chain combines TRBV7-9 with TRBJ1-1; TRBD1 might be the D (5 bases). Germline values: CDR1 SEHNR, CDR2 FQNEAQ (reference sequence). CDR3 length: 17 residues. The V gene lost 5 bases and the J gene lost 5 bases, with 24 bases spanning the gap. CDR3: CASSLSTTEWGGTEAFF. The CDR3 bases are TGTGCCAGCAGCCTATCCACAACCGAGTGGGGGGGAACTGAAGCTTTCTTT.

This chain connects TRBV7-6 to TRBJ1-4; D unresolved. V lost 5 bases, J lost 8 bases, and 15 bases lay in between. The CDR3 sequence is 14 residues long. CDR1 SGHVS and CDR2 FNYEAQ come from the germline V gene. The CDR3 region is CASSPLSTGEKLFF. CDR3 DNA: TGTGCCAGCAGCCCCTTATCAACGGGGGAAAAACTGTTTTTT.

The chain couples TRBV12-3 or TRBV12-4 to TRBJ2-6, with D hard to call. This CDR3 is 13 amino acids long. V was cut by 7 bases and J by 5 bases, with 9 bases left in between. CDR3 coding DNA: TGTGCCAGCATGAGCCCCAGGGCCAACGTCCTGACTTTC. Translation: CASMSPRANVLTF.

This chain joins TRBV5-4 and TRBJ1-1; D not certain. This CDR3 contains 16 residues. Germline CDR1 is SGHNT and CDR2 is YYREEE (reference sequence). V lost 1 base, J lost 1 base, and 14 bases lay in between. CDR3 in amino acids: CASSLLRETSNTEAFF. As DNA, the CDR3 is TGTGCCAGCAGCTTGCTTAGGGAAACCTCGAACACTGAAGCTTTCTTT.

The chain couples TRBV4-1 to TRBJ1-1; TRBD1 matches 8 bases. Germline CDR1 and CDR2: MGHRA and YSYEKL. The CDR3 spans 17 residues. Trimming removed 1 base from V and 3 bases from J; junction bases left unmatched: 10. Here the CDR3 DNA reads TGCGCCAGCAGCCAAGGTGCCCCCAGGGGGCTACACACTGAAGCTTTCTTT. This gives the protein CASSQGAPRGLHTEAFF.

This clonotype has more than one count but fewer than ten. The chain employs TRBV4-1 and TRBJ2-7, with D unclear. CDR1 and CDR2 from the germline V gene are MGHRA and YSYEKL. Trimming pared 1 base from V and 3 bases from J, leaving 7 bases between. The CDR3 runs 13 residues. The CDR3 loop reads CASSQVAIYEQYF. Here the CDR3 DNA reads TGCGCCAGCAGCCAAGTGGCCATCTACGAGCAGTACTTC.

The CDR3 nucleotides read TGTGCCAGCAGCGGGACTAGCGGGAGTGGGAATGAGCAGTTCTTC. Translated: CASSGTSGSGNEQFF. V usage is TRBV7-9 and J usage is TRBJ2-1, with TRBD2 identical over 14 bases. The CDR3 covers 15 residues. The J segment lost 7 bases and the V segment lost 5 bases, leaving 4 bases of the junction unmatched. Germline CDR1 SEHNR, CDR2 FQNEAQ (reference sequence).

As DNA, the CDR3 is TGTGCCAGTAGCTCCGCCTCTAGTCCCGCTGAAGCTTTCTTT. This codes for CASSSASSPAEAFF. The gene calls are TRBV3-1 and TRBJ1-1; D not resolved. This CDR3 has 14 amino acids. Trimming left V 9 bases short and J 6 bases short, with 20 bases between. From germline, CDR1 is LGHDT and CDR2 YNNKEL (reference sequence).

The gene calls are TRBV7-9 and TRBJ1-1; D is unresolved. Germline loops: CDR1 SEHNR, CDR2 FQNEAQ (reference sequence). V was pared by 2 bases and J by 1 base, with 11 bases between. This CDR3 is 15 amino acids long. The CDR3 DNA reads as TGTGCCAGCAGCTTATCGGCCCCTTCGAACACTGAAGCTTTCTTT. Amino acids: CASSLSAPSNTEAFF.

The chain has TRBV28 and TRBJ1-5; D perhaps matches TRBD1 (5 bases). This CDR3 comprises 13 residues. Germline-derived CDR1 and CDR2 are MDHEN and SYDVKM. CDR3 amino acids: CAGAPGLNQPQHF. The CDR3 bases are TGTGCAGGCGCCCCGGGACTCAATCAGCCCCAGCATTTT.

The chain joins TRBV28 to TRBJ2-2; 8 positions match TRBD1. CDR1 is MDHEN and CDR2 is SYDVKM in the germline V gene. V dropped 0 bases and J dropped 4; count of bases not matched to a gene: 4. The CDR3 covers 16 residues. The CDR3 loop reads CASSLWITGGTGELFF. The CDR3 region has the DNA TGTGCCAGCAGTTTATGGATAACAGGGGGCACCGGGGAGCTGTTTTTT.

V usage is TRBV6-2 or TRBV6-3 and J usage is TRBJ2-7; 11 bases map to TRBD2. Trimming took 5 bases from V and 2 from J; bases not matched to a gene: 5. From germline, CDR1 is MNHEY and CDR2 SVGEGT. The CDR3 consists of 15 residues. CDR3 protein: CASSTQLAGAYEQYF. The DNA of the CDR3 is TGTGCCAGCAGTACCCAACTAGCGGGAGCCTACGAGCAGTACTTC.

V gene TRBV11-2 combines with J gene TRBJ2-3; 7 bases map to TRBD2. Losses at the gene ends were 1 base for V and 3 bases for J; bases not matched to a gene: 16. Germline assignment: CDR1 SGHAT and CDR2 FQNNGV. The CDR3 runs to 19 residues. The CDR3: CASSLVQAGAGVWTDTQYF. The CDR3 DNA reads as TGTGCCAGCAGCTTAGTACAGGCTGGGGCGGGAGTCTGGACAGATACGCAGTATTTT.

This clonotype has just a few counts. V usage is TRBV6-2 or TRBV6-3 and J usage is TRBJ2-3, with 8 nucleotides matching TRBD2. Germline V gene lookup returns CDR1 MNHEY and CDR2 SVGEGT. The CDR3 loop spans 14 amino acids. The V and J ends lost 6 bases and 2 bases, in that order; junction bases with no gene match: 4. The CDR3 loop is CASSISGTTDTQYF. The CDR3 nucleotides are TGTGCCAGCAGCATTAGCGGGACCACAGATACGCAGTATTTT.